This TCR beta chain was retrieved from a study of T-cell reconstitution after alpha-beta-depleted transplantation in children. This clonotype was picked up many times. Trimming pared 0 bases from V and 4 bases from J, leaving 7 bases between. The germline CDR1 and CDR2 sequences are SGHDT and YYEEEE. This CDR3 spans 14 amino acids. For TCRbeta, the library was prepared with unique molecular identifiers. Each CDR3 protein gets one entry after TCRdb re-called the PCR reads with MiXCR. The table shows about 610,000 distinct CDR3 sequences, with about 10% occurring only once. The input for sequencing was PBMCs from the stem cell graft donor, taken from the stem cell graft. The origin of this receptor is a human donor who donated a stem cell graft to a child with acute myeloid leukemia. The chain combines TRBV5-6 with TRBJ2-2; D uncertain. The CDR3 sequence is CASSLAVVTGELFF. CDR3 nucleotides: TGTGCCAGCAGCTTGGCGGTGGTCACCGGGGAGCTGTTTTTT.